This T cell receptor (beta chain) was observed in a study of circulating tumor DNA in untreated peripheral T-cell lymphoma. The germline V gene encodes CDR1 MNHGY and CDR2 SAAAGT. The CDR3 has 15 residues. V lost 6 bases, J lost 0 bases, and 14 bases lay in between. This tumor tissue came from a pretreatment baseline collection. Method: immunoSEQ multiplex PCR; TCRdb's copy keeps in-frame clones and lacks some. Of roughly 8,600 clones listed, 65% to 85% are singletons. The sample was tumor tissue. The TCR originated in a human donor with peripheral T-cell lymphoma. This chain connects TRBV6-8 to TRBJ1-1; unclear D gene. The CDR3 bases are TGTGCCAGCAGCGAAGACCGAGTAATGAACACTGAAGCTTTCTTT. This codes for CASSEDRVMNTEAFF.